The clone carrying this T cell receptor (beta chain) occurred a few times. Its specificity is not known. The source of the sample is a study of blood T cells in healthy people across ages. Overall study: About one barcoded TCR beta cDNA was captured per two T cells.

The CDR3 spans 14 residues. V was shortened by 2 bases and J by 1 base, with 9 bases between the two germline ends. The germline gives CDR1 SGHRS, CDR2 YFSETQ. Every sample gave at least 5.5 micrograms of total RNA when it was extracted. Study-level results: From one million sequenced T cells, diversity estimates were lower bounds.

Next came a second PCR, run for about 7 to 12 cycles, which used a sample-barcoded 5' primer along with a J-beta primer mix. Carrying 12 random nucleotides, a template-switch adaptor labeled each individual cDNA molecule. TCRdb itself ran the 5' RACE reads through MiXCR, one entry per CDR3 protein. The data contain some 730,000 distinct CDR3 sequences, over 20% of them singletons. The specimen sequenced was blood. The chain links TRBV5-1 to TRBJ2-5; D uncertain. This TCR derives from a man aged 65 to 85 in good health. DNA for the CDR3: TGCGCCAGCAGCTTTACCTGGGGCCAAGAGACCCAGTACTTC. This translates into CASSFTWGQETQYF.